The 5 T cell receptor beta chains below come from one sample, sequenced in a study of shared T cell receptors in the human thymus. Libraries were prepared by immunoSEQ multiplex PCR; TCRdb keeps only in-frame clonotypes and omits some of them. The sample comprises roughly 550,000 clones, 78% of which are singletons, and about 0.012% rests with the top ten. This same sample was also part of a study on human thymus T cells.

Sequences were obtained from thymocytes. These TCRs come from a boy younger than two with a congenital heart defect.

This chain uses TRBV11-3 with TRBJ1-1; 9 nucleotides line up with TRBD1. V lost 7 bases to trimming and J lost 1 base; unmatched junction nucleotides: 4. The CDR3 is 14 amino acids. The germline V gene has CDR1 SGHNT and CDR2 YENEEA. CDR3 nucleotides: TGTGCCAGCACCAGGGGACAGGGGAACACTGAAGCTTTCTTT. Protein product: CASTRGQGNTEAFF.

The rearrangement uses TRBV11-2 and TRBJ1-1; D is possibly TRBD1 (5 bases). This CDR3 is 15 amino acids long. Germline V gene sequence: CDR1 SGHAT, CDR2 FQNNGV. Between the trimmed V and J ends, which lost 4 bases and 5 bases, there was a span of 17 bases. DNA of the CDR3: TGTGCCAGCAGCTATAAGACAGTGGATGGAACTGAAGCTTTCTTT. Its translation is CASSYKTVDGTEAFF.

The CDR3 protein is CATKEALSSYNEQFF. The DNA for the CDR3 is TGTGCCACCAAGGAGGCTCTTAGCTCCTACAATGAGCAGTTCTTC. This chain links TRBV27 with TRBJ2-1; tentative D call: TRBD2 (5 bases). Germline CDR1 and CDR2: MNHEY and SMNVEV (reference sequence). The CDR3 has 15 residues. Trimming removed 10 bases from V and 0 bases from J, with 16 bases in between.

The rearrangement uses TRBV4-3 and TRBJ2-7; 11 nucleotides align to TRBD2. The CDR3 consists of 16 residues. Germline trimming cut 4 bases from V and 4 bases from J; bases unmatched to any gene: 9. Per germline, CDR1 LGHNA and CDR2 YSLEER. CDR3 sequence: CASSLKSPSGRYEQYF. The CDR3 DNA reads as TGCGCCAGCAGCCTCAAGAGTCCTAGCGGGAGGTACGAGCAGTACTTC.

The gene calls are TRBV6-1 and TRBJ1-2, with TRBD1 matching over 10 bases. The CDR3 runs 17 residues. V dropped 1 base and J dropped 4; count of bases not matched to a gene: 9. From germline, CDR1 is MNHNS and CDR2 SASEGT. The CDR3 protein is CASSEGETRDRGYGYTF. The CDR3 bases are TGTGCCAGCAGTGAAGGGGAGACGCGGGACAGGGGCTATGGCTACACCTTC.